Following are 23 T cell receptor beta chains from one sample sequenced in a study of T cells after yellow fever vaccination. A single record per CDR3 protein comes from TCRdb applying MiXCR to the 5' RACE reads. Of 350,000 or so distinct CDR3 sequences in the sample, about 8.3% are singletons; the top ten hold roughly 18%. The starting material was PBMCs, obtained more than 40 days after the first yellow fever vaccination. These receptors were taken from a man aged 18 to 29 who received the YFV17D yellow fever vaccine.

The table lists this clonotype with a few counts. The rearrangement uses TRBV4-1 and TRBJ2-1; D remains ambiguous. The V and J ends lost 0 bases and 9 bases respectively, with 6 bases between them. CDR3 size: 12 residues. Germline loops: CDR1 MGHRA, CDR2 YSYEKL. The CDR3 spells CASSQEAREQFF. The CDR3 DNA reads as TGCGCCAGCAGCCAAGAGGCCCGTGAGCAGTTCTTC.

The chain couples TRBV28 to TRBJ1-2; TRBD1 is a possible D gene (5 bases). There are 17 residues in the CDR3. Germline values: CDR1 MDHEN, CDR2 SYDVKM. V gave up 2 bases and J gave up 5 bases, with 21 bases separating them. CDR3 nucleotides: TGTGCCAGCAGTTTAATGGGGCCGGCTATGAGACAATATGGCTACACCTTC. This sequence encodes CASSLMGPAMRQYGYTF.

The V call is TRBV7-2, the J call TRBJ2-1; D possibly matches TRBD1 or TRBD2 (5 bases each). Germline CDR1 reads SGHTA; CDR2 reads FQGNSA. CDR3 length: 12 amino acids. Trimming took 10 bases from V and 10 from J, leaving 17 bases between them. CDR3 amino acids: CAILVGAKEQFF. In nucleotides, the CDR3 is TGTGCCATTCTAGTCGGGGCGAAGGAGCAGTTCTTC.

There are many counts of this clonotype. This rearrangement joins TRBV12-3 or TRBV12-4 to TRBJ2-1, with 13 bases fitting TRBD2. CDR3 length: 12 amino acids. Trimming at V came to 3 bases and at J to 14 bases, leaving 1 base not matched to a gene. The CDR3 DNA reads as TGTGCCAGCAGTTTTGGGACTAGCGGGGAGTTCTTC. It codes for CASSFGTSGEFF.

The rearrangement joins TRBV3-1 to TRBJ1-6, with D uncertain. V dropped 3 bases and J dropped 10 bases, with 19 bases sitting between them. The CDR3 extends over 16 amino acids. Germline lookup yields CDR1 LGHDT and CDR2 YNNKEL (reference sequence). The CDR3 nucleotides are TGTGCCAGCAGCCACCCCCCAGACGGGTATCGGTCACCCCTCCACTTT. Encoded protein: CASSHPPDGYRSPLHF.

The V and J genes are TRBV4-3 and TRBJ2-2; the D gene is possibly TRBD2 (6 bases). Trimming cost V 1 base and J 4 bases, with 10 bases left between them. The CDR3 length is 15 residues. Germline V gives CDR1 LGHNA, CDR2 YSLEER. In DNA, the CDR3 is TGCGCCAGCAGCCAAGGGGCCGGGAGCACCGGGGAGCTGTTTTTT. Its protein product is CASSQGAGSTGELFF.

The chain employs TRBV7-2 and TRBJ2-7; 7 nucleotides agree with TRBD2. With 5 bases clipped from V and 0 bases from J, the junction kept 7 bases outside the gene matches. The CDR3 spans 15 residues. In germline, CDR1 is SGHTA, CDR2 FQGNSA. The CDR3 region is CASSHSGTTSYEQYF. CDR3 in DNA: TGTGCCAGCAGCCATTCCGGGACTACCTCCTACGAGCAGTACTTC. Variable domain in full (rest from reference TRBV7-2 and TRBJ2-7): GAGVSQSPSNKVTEKGKDVELRCDPISGHTALYWYRQSLGQGLEFLIYFQGNSAPDKSGLPSDRFSAERTGGSVSTLTIQRTQQEDSAVYLCASSHSGTTSYEQYFGPGTRLTVT.

This clonotype was counted many times. J is TRBJ2-1 and V is TRBV12-3 or TRBV12-4; D not certain. The CDR3 has 14 amino acids. V gave up 5 bases and J gave up 0 bases, with 8 bases separating them. The CDR3 here is CASSPGSSYNEQFF. The CDR3 DNA follows: TGTGCCAGCAGTCCTGGGTCCTCCTACAATGAGCAGTTCTTC.

The rearrangement links TRBV6-1 to TRBJ1-2; perhaps TRBD1 as D (6 bases). This CDR3 spans 17 amino acids. Germline V gene data show CDR1 as MNHNS and CDR2 as SASEGT. V was cut by 6 bases and J by 0 bases, with 20 bases left in between. Here the CDR3 DNA reads TGTGCCAGCAGGGACGGAAGTAACAGGGAAGCTAACTATGGCTACACCTTC. Its protein is CASRDGSNREANYGYTF.

This clonotype was counted a few times. The J gene is TRBJ2-7, the V gene TRBV5-1; TRBD1 aligns across 7 bases. The V and J ends lost 5 bases and 1 base, in that order; junction bases with no gene match: 6. The CDR3 loop spans 14 amino acids. Germline V gene lookup returns CDR1 SGHRS and CDR2 YFSETQ. The CDR3 protein is CASSSTGASYEQYF. CDR3 nucleotide sequence: TGCGCCAGCAGTAGTACAGGGGCTTCCTACGAGCAGTACTTC.

This clonotype was recorded only once. V gene TRBV2 combines with J gene TRBJ1-4; D is ambiguous. The V end lost 7 bases, the J end lost 6 bases, and 12 bases lay between the germline ends. CDR3 size: 13 residues. CDR1 and CDR2 (germline): SNHLY, FYNNEI. This CDR3 is CASKSVADEKLFF. The CDR3 DNA is TGTGCCAGCAAATCAGTGGCCGATGAAAAACTGTTTTTT.

The sample holds a few counts of this clonotype. The V and J genes are TRBV20-1 and TRBJ1-2; 8 positions agree with TRBD1. The CDR3 contains 12 residues. Germline CDR1 and CDR2: DFQATT and SNEGSKA (reference sequence). The V and J ends lost 6 bases and 6 bases, in that order; junction bases with no gene match: 6. The CDR3: CSASRQGNGYTF. Here the CDR3 DNA reads TGCAGTGCATCCAGACAGGGGAATGGCTACACCTTC.

CDR3 loop: CASSPPGSGANVLTF. The CDR3 bases are TGTGCCAGCTCACCCCCGGGCTCTGGGGCCAACGTCCTGACTTTC. The V and J genes are TRBV18 and TRBJ2-6; D remains ambiguous. The V end was cut by 3 bases, the J end by 0 bases, with 6 bases between. The CDR3 totals 15 residues. In germline, CDR1 is KGHSH, CDR2 LQKENI. Supplemented by reference TRBV18 and TRBJ2-6, the full variable domain reads NAGVMQNPRHLVRRRGQEARLRCSPMKGHSHVYWYRQLPEEGLKFMVYLQKENIIDESGMPKERFSAEFPKEGPSILRIQQVVRGDSAAYFCASSPPGSGANVLTFGAGSRLTVL.

The chain carries TRBV11-2 and TRBJ1-2; D unresolved. The CDR3 sequence is 15 residues long. V lost 1 base and J 1 base, leaving 10 bases between the germline ends. Germline values: CDR1 SGHAT, CDR2 FQNNGV. The CDR3 is CASSLGSTYNYGYTF. The CDR3 nucleotides are TGTGCCAGCAGCTTAGGTTCCACCTATAACTATGGCTACACCTTC.

This clonotype has more than one count but fewer than ten. V is TRBV7-8 and J is TRBJ2-3; D possibly matches TRBD1 or TRBD2 (6 bases each). CDR1 SGHVS and CDR2 FQNEAQ come from the germline V gene. V shed 3 bases and J shed 6 bases, with 16 bases lying between them. The CDR3 consists of 15 residues. In nucleotides, the CDR3 is TGTGCCAGCAGCTTGCTGAACGGGGGCCACGATACGCAGTATTTT. It specifies CASSLLNGGHDTQYF.

This clonotype was counted a few times. The CDR3, as DNA: TGTGCCAGCAGGACGGAGCCCGGCGGCAATGAGCAGTTCTTC. Its translation: CASRTEPGGNEQFF. This chain uses TRBV2 with TRBJ2-1; D unclear. CDR3 length: 14 amino acids. Germline CDR1 reads SNHLY; CDR2 reads FYNNEI. The V gene lost 6 bases and the J gene lost 6 bases, with 15 bases spanning the gap. The full variable domain, completed using reference TRBV2 and TRBJ2-1, is EPEVTQTPSHQVTQMGQEVILRCVPISNHLYFYWYRQILGQKVEFLVSFYNNEISEKSEIFDDQFSVERPDGSNFTLKIRSTKLEDSAMYFCASRTEPGGNEQFFGPGTRLTVL.

This chain joins TRBV27 and TRBJ1-1; D might be TRBD1 (5 bases). V was trimmed by 3 bases and J by 6 bases, leaving 11 bases between them. The CDR3 consists of 13 residues. Germline CDR1 is MNHEY and CDR2 is SMNVEV (reference sequence). The CDR3 loop reads CASSFQGLAEAFF. DNA of the CDR3: TGTGCCAGCAGTTTCCAGGGCCTCGCTGAAGCTTTCTTT.

This clonotype was counted only a few times. The V and J genes are TRBV4-3 and TRBJ2-3, with D perhaps TRBD1 (5 bases). This CDR3 comprises 16 residues. V was shortened by 1 base and J by 1 base, with 12 bases between the two germline ends. Germline V gene lookup returns CDR1 LGHNA and CDR2 YSLEER. CDR3 sequence: CASSQGQGRGTDTQYF. The DNA for the CDR3 is TGCGCCAGCAGCCAAGGTCAGGGAAGAGGCACAGATACGCAGTATTTT.

The sample holds a few counts of this clonotype. This chain links TRBV5-1 with TRBJ2-3; 10 bases match TRBD2. The CDR3 runs 16 residues. The V gene end was trimmed by 4 bases and the J gene end by 4 bases; junction bases not matched to a gene: 9. CDR1 and CDR2 from the germline V gene are SGHRS and YFSETQ. The CDR3 sequence is CASSASLAGVADTQYF. The CDR3 bases are TGCGCCAGCAGCGCCTCCCTAGCGGGGGTGGCAGATACGCAGTATTTT.

The rearrangement uses TRBV6-1 and TRBJ2-1, with 10 bases identical to TRBD1. V gave up 5 bases and J gave up 3 bases; unmatched junction bases: 4. The CDR3 has 15 residues. CDR1 MNHNS and CDR2 SASEGT come from the germline V gene. CDR3 nucleotides: TGTGCCAGCAGTCGGGGACAGGGGAACTACAATGAGCAGTTCTTC. It encodes CASSRGQGNYNEQFF.

This clonotype was picked up a small number of times. The chain uses TRBV7-3 and TRBJ2-1; the D is unclear. CDR1 is SGHTA and CDR2 is FQGTGA in the germline V gene. The V and J ends lost 1 base and 0 bases respectively, with 7 bases between them. The CDR3 length is 15 residues. As DNA, the CDR3 is TGTGCCAGCAGCTTAAGTCCCCTCTCCTACAATGAGCAGTTCTTC. It encodes CASSLSPLSYNEQFF.

This clonotype was seen more than once but under ten times. The J gene is TRBJ1-1, the V gene TRBV10-3, with D possibly matching TRBD1 (6 bases). CDR1 is ENHRY and CDR2 is SYGVKD in the germline V gene. This CDR3 contains 13 residues. The V gene lost 7 bases and the J gene lost 4 bases, with 13 bases spanning the gap. The CDR3 sequence is CAIKAQGGTEAFF. As DNA, the CDR3 is TGTGCCATCAAGGCTCAAGGGGGCACTGAAGCTTTCTTT.

This CDR3 reads CASKSLAGTANEQYF. The CDR3 DNA is TGCGCCAGCAAATCGTTGGCGGGGACGGCCAATGAGCAGTACTTC. The chain uses TRBV5-1 and TRBJ2-1, with D tentatively TRBD2 (6 bases). The DNA matches TRBJ2-7 better at its end, which makes the J call doubtful. Germline values: CDR1 SGHRS, CDR2 YFSETQ. The length of the CDR3 is 15 residues.